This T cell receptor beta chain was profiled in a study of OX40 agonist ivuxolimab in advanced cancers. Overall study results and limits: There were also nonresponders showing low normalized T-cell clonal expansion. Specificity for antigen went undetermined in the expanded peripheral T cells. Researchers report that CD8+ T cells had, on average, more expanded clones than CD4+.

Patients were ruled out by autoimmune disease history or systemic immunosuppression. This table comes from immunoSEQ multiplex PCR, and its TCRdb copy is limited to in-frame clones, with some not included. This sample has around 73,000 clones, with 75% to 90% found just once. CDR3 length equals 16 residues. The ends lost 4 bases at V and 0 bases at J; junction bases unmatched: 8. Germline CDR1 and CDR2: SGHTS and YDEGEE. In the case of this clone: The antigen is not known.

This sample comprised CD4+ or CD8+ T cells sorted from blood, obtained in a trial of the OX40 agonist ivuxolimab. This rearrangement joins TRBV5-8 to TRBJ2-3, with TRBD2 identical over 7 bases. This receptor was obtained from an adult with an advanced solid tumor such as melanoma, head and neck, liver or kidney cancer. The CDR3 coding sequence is TGTGCCAGCAGCCCTTTTGGGGGAGGGAGCACAGATACGCAGTATTTT. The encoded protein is CASSPFGGGSTDTQYF.